Sequencing of this TCR beta chain was carried out in a study of CD4 T cells in relation to SARS-CoV-2 and coronaviruses. Concerning this clone: The antigen is unknown.

Before the COVID-19 pandemic, during about 2010-2018, CD4+ T cells were taken from unexposed donors. Profiled with immunoSEQ multiplex PCR; TCRdb holds only in-frame clones, not every one. The repertoire holds roughly 68,000 clones, with approximately 95% as singletons. General study results and limits: Around 60% of donors had memory CD4+ clonotypes crossrecognizing SARS-CoV-2 and common cold coronavirus spike.

The specimen sequenced was naive CD4+ T cells from PBMCs. Described subset: naive CD4+ T cells isolated by negative enrichment. The sequence came from a human donor in good health.

The CDR3 DNA is TGCAGCGTTGAACGCGGACCCGAAAAACTGTTTTTT. As protein: CSVERGPEKLFF. This chain links TRBV29-1 with TRBJ1-4; D is undetermined. With 2 bases removed from V and 8 bases from J, the gap between germline ends came to 9 bases. This CDR3 contains 12 residues. From germline, CDR1 is SQVTM and CDR2 ANQGSEA.